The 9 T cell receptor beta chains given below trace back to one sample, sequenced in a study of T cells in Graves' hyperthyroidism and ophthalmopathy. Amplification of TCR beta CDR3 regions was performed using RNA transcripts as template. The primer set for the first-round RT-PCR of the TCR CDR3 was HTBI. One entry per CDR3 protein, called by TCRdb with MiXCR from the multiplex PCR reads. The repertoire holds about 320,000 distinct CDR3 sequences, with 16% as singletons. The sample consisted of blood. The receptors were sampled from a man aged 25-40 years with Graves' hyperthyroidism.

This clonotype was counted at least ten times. This CDR3 reads CASSSLQGTEAFF. The CDR3 nucleotides are TGTGCCAGCAGCTCTCTTCAGGGCACTGAAGCTTTCTTT. The chain links TRBV3-1 to TRBJ1-1, with D perhaps matching TRBD1 (5 bases). The germline gives CDR1 LGHDT, CDR2 YNNKEL (reference sequence). V gave up 5 bases and J gave up 4 bases, with 11 bases separating them. CDR3 length: 13 amino acids.

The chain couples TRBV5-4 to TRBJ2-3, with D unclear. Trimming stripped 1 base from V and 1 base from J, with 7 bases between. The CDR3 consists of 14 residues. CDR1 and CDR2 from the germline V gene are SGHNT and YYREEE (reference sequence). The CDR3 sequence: CASSLPHGTDTQYF. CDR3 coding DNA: TGTGCCAGCAGCTTGCCCCACGGCACAGATACGCAGTATTTT.

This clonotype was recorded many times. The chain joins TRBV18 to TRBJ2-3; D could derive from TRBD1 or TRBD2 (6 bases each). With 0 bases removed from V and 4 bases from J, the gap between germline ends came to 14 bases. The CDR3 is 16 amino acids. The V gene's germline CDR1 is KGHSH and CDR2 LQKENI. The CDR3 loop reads CASSPPKRGRSDTQYF. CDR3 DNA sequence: TGTGCCAGCTCACCACCTAAACGGGGGCGGTCAGATACGCAGTATTTT.

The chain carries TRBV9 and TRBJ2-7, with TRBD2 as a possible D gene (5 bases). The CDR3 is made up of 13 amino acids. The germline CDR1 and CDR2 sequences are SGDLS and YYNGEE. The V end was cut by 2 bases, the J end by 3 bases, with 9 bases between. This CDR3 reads CASSVNEGYEQYF. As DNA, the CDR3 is TGTGCCAGCAGCGTCAATGAGGGCTACGAGCAGTACTTC.

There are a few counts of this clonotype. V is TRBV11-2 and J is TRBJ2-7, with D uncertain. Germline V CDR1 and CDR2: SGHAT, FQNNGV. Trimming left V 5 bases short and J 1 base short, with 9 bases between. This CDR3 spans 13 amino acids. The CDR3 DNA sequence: TGTGCCAGCAGCCCTCGTCCGTCCTACGAGCAGTACTTC. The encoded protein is CASSPRPSYEQYF.

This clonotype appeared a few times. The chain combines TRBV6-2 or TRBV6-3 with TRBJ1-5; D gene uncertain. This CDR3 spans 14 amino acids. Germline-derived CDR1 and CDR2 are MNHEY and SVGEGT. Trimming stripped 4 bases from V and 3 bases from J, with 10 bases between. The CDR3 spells CASSFDIPNQPQHF. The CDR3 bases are TGTGCCAGCAGTTTCGACATCCCCAATCAGCCCCAGCATTTT.

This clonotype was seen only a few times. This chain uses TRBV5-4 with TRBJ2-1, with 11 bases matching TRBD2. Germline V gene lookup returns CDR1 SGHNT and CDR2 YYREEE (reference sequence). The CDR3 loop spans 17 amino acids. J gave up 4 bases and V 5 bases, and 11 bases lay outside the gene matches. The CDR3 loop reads CASRRAYSGRGYNEQFF. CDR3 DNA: TGTGCCAGCAGGCGAGCATATAGCGGGAGGGGTTACAATGAGCAGTTCTTC.

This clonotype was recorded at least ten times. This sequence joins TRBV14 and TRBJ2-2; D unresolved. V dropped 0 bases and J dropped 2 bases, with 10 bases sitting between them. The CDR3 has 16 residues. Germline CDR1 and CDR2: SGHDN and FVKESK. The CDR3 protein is CASSQDGVVNTGELFF. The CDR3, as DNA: TGTGCCAGCAGCCAAGATGGGGTTGTTAACACCGGGGAGCTGTTTTTT.

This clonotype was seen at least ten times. CDR3 sequence (DNA): TGCGCCAGCAGCTTGGTACTAGCGGGAGGTCGGAATACGCAGTATTTT. As protein: CASSLVLAGGRNTQYF. The J gene is TRBJ2-3, the V gene TRBV5-1, with 12 bases aligning to TRBD2. This CDR3 has 16 amino acids. Trimming at V came to 0 bases and at J to 7 bases, leaving 6 bases not matched to a gene. Germline loops: CDR1 SGHRS, CDR2 YFSETQ.